The clone carrying this TCR beta chain was observed a few times. Source study methods: By means of reference gene primer amplification, nucleated cell counts were estimated. The data were produced by immunoSEQ multiplex PCR, yet TCRdb's version contains in-frame clones alone and is incomplete. V and J calls and clone size are those listed in that table; D and trimming were worked out from the DNA. The sample records about 130,000 clones, around 80% being singletons. This sample is part of a study of blood T cell repertoires in COVID-19. As for the study in general: Both acute and convalescent COVID-19 samples were obtained from the United States, Italy and Spain. The cDNA or gDNA used as material had been derived from T cells, B-cell-depleted T cells, or PBMCs.

There are 14 residues in the CDR3. Trimming cost V 3 bases and J 7 bases; bases outside gene matches: 5. The germline V gene encodes CDR1 SGHNT and CDR2 YYREEE (reference sequence). The origin of this receptor is a human donor in a cohort sampled during active COVID-19. The sequenced material came from peripheral blood. The rearrangement links TRBV5-4 to TRBJ2-7; 12 bases align to TRBD1. The CDR3, as DNA: TGTGCCAGCAGCTACGGGACAGGGGGCAGAGAGCAGTACTTC. As protein: CASSYGTGGREQYF.